The entry below gives a single TCR beta chain sequence along with its context. No antigen is known for it. The data were obtained in a study of cytotoxic CD8 clonotypes in ibrutinib-treated CLL. Trimming took 2 bases from V and 2 from J; bases not matched to a gene: 5. Germline-derived CDR1 and CDR2 are ENHRY and SYGVKD. This CDR3 is 18 amino acids long. Overall study results and limits: Shared public clonotypes were rare, and on treatment they either got smaller or stayed the same.

Sequencing was performed with immunoSEQ multiplex PCR; in TCRdb, only in-frame clones are kept and a portion is missing. This table has around 50,000 clones, more than 55% appearing once. The sample was PBMCs, taken after 24 months of ibrutinib treatment. The receptor was isolated from a human donor with chronic lymphocytic leukemia. The chain is built from TRBV10-3 and TRBJ2-5; 16 positions match TRBD2. DNA of the CDR3: TGTGCCATCAGTGAGAGAGTGGGACTAGCGGGGGGGCAAGAGACCCAGTACTTC. It is translated as CAISERVGLAGGQETQYF.